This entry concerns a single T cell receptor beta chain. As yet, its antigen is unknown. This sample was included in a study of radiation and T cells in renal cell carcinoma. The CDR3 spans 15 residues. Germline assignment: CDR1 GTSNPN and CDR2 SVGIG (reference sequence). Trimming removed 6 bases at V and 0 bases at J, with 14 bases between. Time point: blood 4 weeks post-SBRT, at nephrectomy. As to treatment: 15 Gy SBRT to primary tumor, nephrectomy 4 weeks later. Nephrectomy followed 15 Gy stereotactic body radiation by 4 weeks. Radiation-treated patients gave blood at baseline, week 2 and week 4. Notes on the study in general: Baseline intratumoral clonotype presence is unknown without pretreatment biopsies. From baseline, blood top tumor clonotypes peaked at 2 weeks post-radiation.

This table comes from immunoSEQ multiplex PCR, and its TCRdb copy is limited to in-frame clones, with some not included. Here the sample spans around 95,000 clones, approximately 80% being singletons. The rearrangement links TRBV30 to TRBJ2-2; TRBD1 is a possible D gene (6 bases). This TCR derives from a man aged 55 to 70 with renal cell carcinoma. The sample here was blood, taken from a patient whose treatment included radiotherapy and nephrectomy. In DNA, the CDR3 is TGTGCCTGCCAACAGGGACCCGCGAACACCGGGGAGCTGTTTTTT. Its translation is CACQQGPANTGELFF.